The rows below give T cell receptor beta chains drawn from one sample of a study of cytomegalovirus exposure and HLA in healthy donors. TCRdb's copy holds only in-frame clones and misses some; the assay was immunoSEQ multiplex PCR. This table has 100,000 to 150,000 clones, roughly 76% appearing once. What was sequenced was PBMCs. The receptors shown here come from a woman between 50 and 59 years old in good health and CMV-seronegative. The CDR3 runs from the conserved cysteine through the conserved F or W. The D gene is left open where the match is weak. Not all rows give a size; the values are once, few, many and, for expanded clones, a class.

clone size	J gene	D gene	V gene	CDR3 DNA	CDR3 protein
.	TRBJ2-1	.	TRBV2	TGTGCCAGCAGGATTCTGTATGGCGGAACCTACAATGAGCAGTTCTTC	CASRILYGGTYNEQFF
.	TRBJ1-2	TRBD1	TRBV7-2	TGTGCCAGCAGTCGGACAGGGATGGACTATGGCTACACCTTC	CASSRTGMDYGYTF
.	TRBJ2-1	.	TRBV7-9	TGTGCCAGCAGAGGACTCTACAATGAGCAGTTCTTC	CASRGLYNEQFF
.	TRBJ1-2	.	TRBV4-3	TGCGCCAGCAGCCAAGTCTCGGTCACCTATGGCTACACCTTC	CASSQVSVTYGYTF
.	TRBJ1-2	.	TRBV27	TGTGCCAGCAGTTCCCGTGGAGGCCTCTATGGCTACACCTTC	CASSSRGGLYGYTF
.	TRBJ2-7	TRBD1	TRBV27	TGTGCCAGCAGTTTTGCAGGGGGCACTTACGAGCAGTACTTC	CASSFAGGTYEQYF
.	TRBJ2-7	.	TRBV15	TGTGCCACCACGAAGGACACTGGCTCCTACGAGCAGTACTTC	CATTKDTGSYEQYF
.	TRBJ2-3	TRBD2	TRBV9	TGTGCCAGCAGCCGAACCATACTAGCGGGAGTCACAGATACGCAGTATTTT	CASSRTILAGVTDTQYF
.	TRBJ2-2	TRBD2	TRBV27	TGTGCCAGCAGTTTATCGGTAGCGGGAGGTTTTCTCGGGGAGCTGTTTTTT	CASSLSVAGGFLGELFF
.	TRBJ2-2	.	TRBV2	TGTGCCAGCAGTGGACAGGCAGTATCGGCCGGGGAGCTGTTTTTT	CASSGQAVSAGELFF
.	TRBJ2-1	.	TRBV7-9	TGTGCCAGCAGCTCCGAGGGGGACGGGTACAATGAGCAGTTCTTC	CASSSEGDGYNEQFF
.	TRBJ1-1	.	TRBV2	TGTGCCAGCAGCCTACAGAACTTTTGGAACACTGAAGCTTTCTTT	CASSLQNFWNTEAFF
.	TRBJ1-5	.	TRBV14	TGTGCCAGCAGCCAAGCTCGTCAGCCCCAGCATTTT	CASSQARQPQHF
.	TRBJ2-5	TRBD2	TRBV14	TGTGCCAGCAGCCTGGGACTACAAGAGACCCAGTACTTC	CASSLGLQETQYF
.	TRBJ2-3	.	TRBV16	TGTGCCAGCAGCCGACAGCAGGACGGGAGCACAGATACGCAGTATTTT	CASSRQQDGSTDTQYF
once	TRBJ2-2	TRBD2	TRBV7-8	TGTGCCAGCAGCTTAGAGGGACTATCCAACACCGGGGAGCTGTTTTTT	CASSLEGLSNTGELFF
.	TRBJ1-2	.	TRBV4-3	TGCGCCAGCAGCCAAGACGCAGGCTATGGCTACACCTTC	CASSQDAGYGYTF
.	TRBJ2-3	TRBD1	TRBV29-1	TGCAGCGGTGGGGGACAGACCACAGATACGCAGTATTTT	CSGGGQTTDTQYF
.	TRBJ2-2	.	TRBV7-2	TGTGCCAGCAGCCGAGACAGCTCGAACACCGGGGAGCTGTTTTTT	CASSRDSSNTGELFF
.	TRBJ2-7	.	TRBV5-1	TGCGCCAGCAGCTTGGAGTCCAGGAATATCTACGAGCAGTACTTC	CASSLESRNIYEQYF
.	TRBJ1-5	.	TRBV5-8	TGTGCCAGCAGCCTGGCAGGGCGTCAGCCCCAGCATTTT	CASSLAGRQPQHF
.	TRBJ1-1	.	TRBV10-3	TGTGCCATCAGTGCTAACAGGGATACGGCCACTGAAGCTTTCTTT	CAISANRDTATEAFF
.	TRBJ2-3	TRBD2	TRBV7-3	TGTGCCAGCAGCCAAGACGGGAGGCCCACAGATACGCAGTATTTT	CASSQDGRPTDTQYF
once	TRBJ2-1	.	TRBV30	TGTGCCTGGAGTCTAGGGACATCATCCTACAATGAGCAGTTCTTC	CAWSLGTSSYNEQFF
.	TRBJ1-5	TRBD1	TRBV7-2	TGTGCCAGCAGCCTCCACAGGGGCAGCAATCAGCCCCAGCATTTT	CASSLHRGSNQPQHF
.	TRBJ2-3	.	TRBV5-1	TGCGCCAGCAGCAGCACTAGCACAGATACGCAGTATTTT	CASSSTSTDTQYF
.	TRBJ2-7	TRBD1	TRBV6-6	TGTGCCAGCAGTTCCCCGGGACAGACCTACGAGCAGTACTTC	CASSSPGQTYEQYF
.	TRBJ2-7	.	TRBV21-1	TGTGCCAGCAGCAAAAGGGGTAGTCCTAGCGCGAACTACGAGCAGTACTTC	CASSKRGSPSANYEQYF
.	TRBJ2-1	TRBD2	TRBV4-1	TGCGCCAGCAGCCTCCCAGCGGGACGCTCCTACAATGAGCAGTTCTTC	CASSLPAGRSYNEQFF
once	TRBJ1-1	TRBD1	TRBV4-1	TGCGCCAGCAGCCAAAACCTAGGACAGGGGGGGGGTGGCACTGAAGCTTTCTTT	CASSQNLGQGGGGTEAFF
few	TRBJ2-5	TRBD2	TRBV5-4	TGTGCCAGCAGCAGGACTAGCGGAATCCAAGAGACCCAGTACTTC	CASSRTSGIQETQYF
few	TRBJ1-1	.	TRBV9	TGTGCCAGCAGCGTTCAGGGCAGCACTGAAGCTTTCTTT	CASSVQGSTEAFF
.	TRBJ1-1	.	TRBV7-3	TGTGCCAGCAGCTTTGGGGGACTGAGCACTGAAGCTTTCTTT	CASSFGGLSTEAFF
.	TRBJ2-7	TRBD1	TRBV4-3	TGCGCCAGCAGCCTCCGGGACAGAGGGTACGAGCAGTACTTC	CASSLRDRGYEQYF
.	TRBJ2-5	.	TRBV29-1	TGCAGCTCCCGGGACTCTTACCAAGAGACCCAGTACTTC	CSSRDSYQETQYF
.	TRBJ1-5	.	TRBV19	TGTGCCAGTAGTTTCGGGGAAAGGCAGCCCCAGCATTTT	CASSFGERQPQHF
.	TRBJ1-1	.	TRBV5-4	TGTGCCAGCAGCTTGGATGGACGGAGGGGGAACACTGAAGCTTTCTTT	CASSLDGRRGNTEAFF
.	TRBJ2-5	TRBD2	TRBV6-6	TGTGCCAGCAGTTACCGGGGGGGGGAGACCCAGTACTTC	CASSYRGGETQYF
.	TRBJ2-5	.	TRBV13	TGTGCCAGCAGCCGGGGATTCCCAGAGACCCAGTACTTC	CASSRGFPETQYF
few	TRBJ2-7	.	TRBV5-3	TGTGCCAGAAGCTCGGATTGCACAGGGTTTTTCTCCTACGAGCAGTACTTC	CARSSDCTGFFSYEQYF
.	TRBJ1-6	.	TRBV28	TGTGCCAGCAGGACGGGGGGCGCAGGGTCACCCCTCCACTTT	CASRTGGAGSPLHF
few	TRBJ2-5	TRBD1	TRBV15	TGTGCCACCAGCCGCCCCCGGACAGGGGTCGAGACCCAGTACTTC	CATSRPRTGVETQYF
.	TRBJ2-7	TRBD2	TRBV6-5	TGTGCCAGCAGTTACTCCAGCGGGGGGTCCTACGAGCAGTACTTC	CASSYSSGGSYEQYF
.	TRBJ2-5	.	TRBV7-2	TGTGCCAGCAGCTCAGAGGCTACAGGGCGAGAGACCCAGTACTTC	CASSSEATGRETQYF
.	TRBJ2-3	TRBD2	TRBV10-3	TGTGCCATCGATGGACTAGGTTTAGATACGCAGTATTTT	CAIDGLGLDTQYF
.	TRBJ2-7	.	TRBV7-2	TGTGCCAGCAGCTTAGACCCGGGACGGGGACTCGAGCAGTACTTC	CASSLDPGRGLEQYF
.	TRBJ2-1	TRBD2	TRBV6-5	TGTGCCAGCAGTGAGACTAGCGGGAGTACGCAGTTCTTC	CASSETSGSTQFF
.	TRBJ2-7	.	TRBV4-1	TGCGCCAGCAGCCGACTTAGCGGAAGCTCCTACGAGCAGTACTTC	CASSRLSGSSYEQYF
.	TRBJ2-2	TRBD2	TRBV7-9	TGTTCCAGCAGCTCCCGACTAGCGGGAGGCGGGGACACCGGGGAGCTGTTTTTT	CSSSSRLAGGGDTGELFF
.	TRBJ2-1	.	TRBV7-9	TGTGCCAGCAGCCCCCCCCAGGGGAGGGAGAATGAGCAGTTCTTC	CASSPPQGRENEQFF
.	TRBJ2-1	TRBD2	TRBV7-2	TGTGCCAGCAGCTACAGGACTAGCGGAAACAATGAGCAGTTCTTC	CASSYRTSGNNEQFF
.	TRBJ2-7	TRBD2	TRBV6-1	TGTGCCAGCAGGGAAAACGCAGGACTAGCGGGGACCTACGAGCAGTACTTC	CASRENAGLAGTYEQYF